What follows describes a single TCR beta chain. No cognate antigen has been identified for it. No base qualities exist here, and no much larger clone lies one base off it. All of the isolated RNA was reverse transcribed with the High Capacity cDNA Reverse Transcription Kit, so expressed TCRB transcripts were sequenced. Deep immunoSEQ sequencing was performed on naive, central memory and regulatory T cell samples, with an average of about 3.6 million total reads per sample. Sorted cells were lysed in RLT buffer and RNA was extracted with DNase-treated RNeasy Micro or Mini kits, depending on cell number. To prevent cross-contamination, each cell subset was processed individually, whereas patient and healthy donor samples were processed jointly. TCRB sequences were amplified from cDNA with the immunoSEQ multiplex PCR, producing 87-bp fragments spanning the CDR3 region. The amplicons were sequenced using the Illumina HiSeq platform. For the original study's pipeline: PCR bias was corrected computationally using synthetic template baselines, and reads within Hamming distance 2 were collapsed, with unmergeable singletons discarded. Reads were aligned against IMGT to assign V, D and J genes, CDR3 length and insertions or deletions at six rearrangement sites. Clonotype counts were normalized to sorted cell number within each subset before computing true diversity and Gini coefficients with the tcR R package. Repertoire sharing was quantified using the overlap coefficient calculated on TCRB nucleotide sequences. The table comes from immuneACCESS by way of TCRdb, which keeps in-frame sequences with V and J called. Part of the clones is missing from these tables; in studies checked, under half for an unresolved V gene and the rest for unknown reasons. The V and J calls and clone size are taken from that table; D and trimming were inferred from the DNA. This sample has 300,000 to 450,000 clones in its table, and 8.5% to 10% of those were observed once. The biggest ten clones account for about 0.64% of the sample.

This entry belongs to a study of beta chain features in type 1 diabetes (dated by TCRdb to 2017 to 2018). Broadly, across the study: Patients and healthy donors did not differ in mean age, gender distribution, total cell number or subset yield. A total of roughly 110 million sorted cells were examined across all samples, and the number of cells per subset was strongly correlated with RNA yield. In the study, recently diagnosed type 1 diabetes patients and matched healthy donors were compared on the TCRB repertoires of their sorted circulating CD4+ T cell subsets. Whereas all 30 or so donors provided naive and central memory subsets, regulatory and stem cell-like memory subsets were isolated from just 8 patients and about 8 healthy donors.

From each donor, a single peripheral blood sample of about 120 mL on average was drawn into heparinised tubes. A BD FACSAria II was used to sort naive, central memory, regulatory and stem cell-like memory CD4+ T cells with a panel that included CD45RO, CCR7, CD25, CD127, CD95 and CD27. All sorted populations exceeded 98% purity. PBMCs were isolated immediately by Lymphoprep density gradient centrifugation and stained directly without culture. So that batch effects would be minimized, each experiment stained and sorted samples in pairs, pairing one healthy donor with one patient. What the study reported, not specific to this receptor: The naive, central memory and regulatory TCRB repertoires appeared to resemble one another more closely among patients than among healthy donors. Type 1 diabetes patients showed a moderate but significant shortening of TCRB CDR3 length in all four CD4+ subsets. Because cDNA rather than genomic DNA was sequenced, highly expressing activated cells could have been over-represented, although no difference in activation and CD3 levels was found between groups. Only small numbers of individuals were included in the HLA sub-analyses, which left unresolved whether HLA type had any influence on TCRB rearrangement. At VDJ recombination sites, type 1 diabetes patients had fewer insertions and more deleted nucleotides, which implies abnormalities in thymic rearrangement. PCR might favor shorter templates, but patient and control samples were amplified and corrected together, so any skew would affect both groups equally.

Trimming costs V 7 bases and J 2 bases, and their ends lie 12 bases apart. From its cysteine to its phenylalanine, the CDR3 spans 13 amino acids. Of the read, only the CDR3 DNA is kept; its 39 bases are in frame from base 1. The germline V gene specifies MDHEN as CDR1 and SYDVKM as CDR2. The sequence is built from TRBV28 and TRBJ2-7, with the D gene call left open. This sequence was found in a man aged 30 to 39 with type 1 diabetes. Input material: central memory CD4+ T cells from blood. The CDR3 region has the sequence CASISRATYEQYF. The DNA reads as follows: TGTGCCAGCATATCAAGGGCGACCTACGAGCAGTACTTC.